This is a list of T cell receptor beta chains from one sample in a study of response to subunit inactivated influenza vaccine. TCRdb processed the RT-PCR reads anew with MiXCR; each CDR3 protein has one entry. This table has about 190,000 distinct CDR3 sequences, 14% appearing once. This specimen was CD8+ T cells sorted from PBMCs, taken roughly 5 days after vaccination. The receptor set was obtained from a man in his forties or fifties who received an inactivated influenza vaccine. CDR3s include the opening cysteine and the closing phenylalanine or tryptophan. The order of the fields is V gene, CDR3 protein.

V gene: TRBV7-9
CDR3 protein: CASSLAGNSPLHF

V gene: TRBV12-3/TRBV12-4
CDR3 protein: CASSSTSGVEWAQYF

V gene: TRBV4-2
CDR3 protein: CASSQDWRGSDTQYF

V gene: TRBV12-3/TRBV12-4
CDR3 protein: CASSFEGRGGELFF

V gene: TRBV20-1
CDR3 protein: CSARGVGLALSSYNEQFF

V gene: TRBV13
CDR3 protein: CASSPGLAVINEQFF

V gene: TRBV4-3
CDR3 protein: CASSQGGQETQYF

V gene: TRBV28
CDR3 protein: CASSLWGEGARETQYF

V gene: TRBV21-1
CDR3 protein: CASSSSAGDIVGPEQYF

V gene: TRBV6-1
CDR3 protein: CASSEETDSGNTIYF

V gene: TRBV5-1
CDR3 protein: CASSPQEGVGTEAFF

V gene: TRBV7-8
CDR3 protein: CASSTYGTGIAGELFF

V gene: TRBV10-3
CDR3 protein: CAISESMTDSDGYTF

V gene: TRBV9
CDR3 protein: CASIRTGDEQYF